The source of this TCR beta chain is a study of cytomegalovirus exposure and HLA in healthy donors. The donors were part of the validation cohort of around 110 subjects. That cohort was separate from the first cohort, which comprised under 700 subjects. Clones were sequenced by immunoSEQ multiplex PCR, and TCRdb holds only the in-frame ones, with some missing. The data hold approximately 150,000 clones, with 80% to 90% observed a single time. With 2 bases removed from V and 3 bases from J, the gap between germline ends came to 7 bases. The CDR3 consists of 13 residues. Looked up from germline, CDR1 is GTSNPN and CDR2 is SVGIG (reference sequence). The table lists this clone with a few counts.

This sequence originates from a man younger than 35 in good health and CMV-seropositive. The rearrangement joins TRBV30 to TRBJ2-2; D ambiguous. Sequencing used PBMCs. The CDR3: CAWSISYTGELFF. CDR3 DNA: TGTGCCTGGAGTATTAGTTACACCGGGGAGCTGTTTTTT.